One T cell receptor (beta chain) is described in this entry. Original processing notes: Estimation of nucleated cell counts was performed using reference gene primer amplification. The assay was immunoSEQ multiplex PCR, and TCRdb's table has in-frame clones only and misses some. V and J calls and clone size are copied from that table; D and trimming were computed from the DNA. The profile shows about 86,000 clones, over 70% of them singletons. The record originates from a study of blood T cell repertoires in COVID-19. Study-level background: T cells, B-cell-depleted T cells, or PBMCs supplied cDNA or gDNA.

CDR1 is MDHEN and CDR2 is SYDVKM in the germline V gene. The CDR3 is made up of 15 amino acids. Losses at the gene ends were 6 bases for V and 0 bases for J; bases not matched to a gene: 6. The chain has TRBV28 and TRBJ2-7; the match to TRBD2 covers 9 bases. The TCR originated in a woman aged 80 or over with active or convalescent COVID-19. The sample was peripheral blood. CDR3 bases: TGTGCCAGCAGCCGCGCTAGCGGGATCTCCTACGAGCAGTACTTC. Its translation: CASSRASGISYEQYF.